This record looks at one TCR beta chain sequence and its context. Its specificity is unknown. This entry belongs to a study of T cell responses to AZD1222 COVID-19 vaccine. Broader study findings: Sampling that yielded the repertoires occurred only after the peak T cell response.

The CDR3 spans 13 residues. Germline CDR1 and CDR2: ENHRY and SYGVKD. V lost 3 bases to trimming and J lost 4 bases; unmatched junction nucleotides: 2. Sequencing used immunoSEQ multiplex PCR; TCRdb keeps in-frame clones, though not all of them. The sample contains approximately 67,000 clones, approximately 83% of which appear only once. The sample in question was peripheral blood, obtained 28 days after the second AZD1222 dose. The TCR originated in an adult who received the AZD1222 COVID-19 vaccine. The gene calls are TRBV10-3 and TRBJ1-1, with TRBD1 identical over 7 bases. The CDR3 spells CAISDRGGTEAFF. The CDR3 nucleotides read TGTGCCATCAGTGACAGGGGGGGCACTGAAGCTTTCTTT.